This T cell receptor (beta chain) was recovered during a study of T cell responses to AZD1222 COVID-19 vaccine. Germline V gene data show CDR1 as SGHRS and CDR2 as YFSETQ. The CDR3 is 13 residues long. The ends lost 4 bases at V and 6 bases at J; junction bases unmatched: 5. TCRdb keeps only in-frame clones here, not all; method: immunoSEQ multiplex PCR. The sample yields some 140,000 clones, roughly 90% seen once. The chain has TRBV5-1 and TRBJ1-2, with 8 bases fitting TRBD1. The sequencing used peripheral blood, collected on day 0 of AZD1222 vaccination. This TCR came from an adult in good health. In nucleotides, the CDR3 is TGCGCCAGCAGCCGGACAGGGAGGGATGGCTACACCTTC. It is translated as CASSRTGRDGYTF.